This TCR beta chain came from a study of PD-1 blockade in classical Hodgkin lymphoma. Study-wide points: Whoever responded completely had baseline diversity much like that seen in newly diagnosed patients.

Some clones are missing from TCRdb's copy, which holds only in-frame ones; the method was immunoSEQ multiplex PCR. Here the sample spans some 95,000 clones, less than 95% being singletons. Regarding this clone: Its cognate antigen is unknown.

With 5 bases removed from V and 0 bases from J, the gap between germline ends came to 10 bases. Looked up from germline, CDR1 is LNHNV and CDR2 is YYDKDF (reference sequence). This CDR3 contains 14 residues. Time point denoted: cycle 4 day 1 (C4D1), after more than five weeks of nivolumab. In every patient, relapse followed autologous stem cell transplantation, while exposure to brentuximab vedotin differed. The sequences come from peripheral blood mononuclear cells (PBMCs), collected before the fourth cycle of nivolumab. The V and J genes are TRBV15 and TRBJ1-1; D gene uncertain. This clonotype originated in a human donor with classical Hodgkin lymphoma. The CDR3 sequence is CATSSTVMNTEAFF. CDR3 DNA: TGTGCCACCAGCTCGACCGTTATGAACACTGAAGCTTTCTTT.